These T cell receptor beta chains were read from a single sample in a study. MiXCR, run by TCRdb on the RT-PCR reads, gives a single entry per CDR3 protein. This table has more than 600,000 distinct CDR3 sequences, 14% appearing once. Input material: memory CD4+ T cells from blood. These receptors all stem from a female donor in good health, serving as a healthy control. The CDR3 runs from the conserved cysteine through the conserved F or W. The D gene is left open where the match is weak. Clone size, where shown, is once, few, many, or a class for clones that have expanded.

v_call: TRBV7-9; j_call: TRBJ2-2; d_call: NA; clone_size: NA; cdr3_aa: CASSLRGGSTGELFF; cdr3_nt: TGTGCCAGCAGCTTGCGAGGGGGAAGTACCGGGGAGCTGTTTTTT
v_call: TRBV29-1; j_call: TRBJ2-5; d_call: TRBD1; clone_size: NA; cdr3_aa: CSVEAARGLGTQYF; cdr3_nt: TGCAGCGTTGAAGCAGCCAGGGGGCTGGGGACCCAGTACTTC
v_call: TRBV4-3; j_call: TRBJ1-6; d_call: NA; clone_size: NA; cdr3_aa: CASSQEGGRLGSPLHF; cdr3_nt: TGCGCCAGCAGCCAAGAGGGGGGCCGACTAGGTTCACCCCTCCACTTT
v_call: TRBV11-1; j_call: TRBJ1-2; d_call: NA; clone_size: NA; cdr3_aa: CASSLDLGPHGYTF; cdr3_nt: TGTGCCAGCAGCTTAGACCTGGGACCTCATGGCTACACCTTC
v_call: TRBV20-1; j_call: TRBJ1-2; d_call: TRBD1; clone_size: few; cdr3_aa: CSAEGTGGSGYTF; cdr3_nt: TGCAGTGCGGAGGGGACAGGGGGCTCTGGCTACACCTTC
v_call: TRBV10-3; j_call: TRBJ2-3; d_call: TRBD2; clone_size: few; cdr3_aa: CAIRIAGGGPDTQYF; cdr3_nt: TGTGCCATCAGAATAGCGGGAGGGGGCCCAGATACGCAGTATTTT
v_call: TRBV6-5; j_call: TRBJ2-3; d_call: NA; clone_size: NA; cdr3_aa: CASSYSRAAGTDTQYF; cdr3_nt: TGTGCCAGCAGTTACTCTCGTGCGGCAGGCACAGATACGCAGTATTTT
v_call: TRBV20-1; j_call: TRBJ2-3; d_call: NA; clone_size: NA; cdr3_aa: CSAPRAGALSTDTQYF; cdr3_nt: TGCAGTGCCCCCCGGGCAGGGGCCCTAAGCACAGATACGCAGTATTTT
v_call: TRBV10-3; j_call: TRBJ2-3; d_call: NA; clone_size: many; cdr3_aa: CAISRDHTDTQYF; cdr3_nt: TGTGCCATCAGTCGGGACCACACAGATACGCAGTATTTT
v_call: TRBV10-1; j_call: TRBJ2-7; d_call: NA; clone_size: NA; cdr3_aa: CASSGERAYEQYF; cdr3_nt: TGCGCCAGCAGTGGGGAGAGAGCCTACGAGCAGTACTTC
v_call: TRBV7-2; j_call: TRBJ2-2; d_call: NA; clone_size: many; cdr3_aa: CASSMIASGELFF; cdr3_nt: TGTGCCAGCAGCATGATAGCGAGCGGGGAGCTGTTTTTT
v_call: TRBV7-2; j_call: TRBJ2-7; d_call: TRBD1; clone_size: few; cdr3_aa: CASSPDRGETYEQYF; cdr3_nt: TGTGCCAGCAGCCCGGACAGGGGTGAAACCTACGAGCAGTACTTC
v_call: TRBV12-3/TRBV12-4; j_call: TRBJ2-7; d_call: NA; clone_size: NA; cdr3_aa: CASTRAGVGSYEQYF; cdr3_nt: TGTGCCAGCACCAGGGCAGGGGTAGGATCGTACGAGCAGTACTTC
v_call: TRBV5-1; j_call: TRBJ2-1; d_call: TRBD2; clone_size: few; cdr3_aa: CASSLLAENYNEQFF; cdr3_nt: TGCGCCAGCAGCTTACTAGCGGAGAACTACAATGAGCAGTTCTTC
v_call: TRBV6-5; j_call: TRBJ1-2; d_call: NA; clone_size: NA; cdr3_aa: CASSIRQESNYGYTF; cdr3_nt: TGTGCCAGCAGCATTAGACAGGAGTCGAACTATGGCTACACCTTC
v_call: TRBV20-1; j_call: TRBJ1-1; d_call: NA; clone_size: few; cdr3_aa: CSASQPSGHHAEAFF; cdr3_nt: TGCAGTGCTAGTCAACCCTCGGGCCACCACGCTGAAGCTTTCTTT
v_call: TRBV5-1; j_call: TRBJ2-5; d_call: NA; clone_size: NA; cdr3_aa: CASSLTHYQETQYF; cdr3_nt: TGCGCCAGCAGCTTGACCCATTACCAAGAGACCCAGTACTTC
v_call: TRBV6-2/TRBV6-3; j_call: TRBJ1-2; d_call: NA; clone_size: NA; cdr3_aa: CASSRRGYRDGYGYTF; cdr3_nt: TGTGCCAGCAGCCGTCGGGGCTACAGGGACGGCTATGGCTACACCTTC
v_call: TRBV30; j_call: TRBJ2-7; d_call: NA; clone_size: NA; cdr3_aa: CAWSIGQIYEQYF; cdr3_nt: TGTGCCTGGAGTATCGGACAGATCTACGAGCAGTACTTC
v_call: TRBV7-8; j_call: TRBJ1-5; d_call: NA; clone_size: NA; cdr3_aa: CVSSFGGDQPQHF; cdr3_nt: TGTGTCAGCAGCTTCGGGGGAGATCAGCCCCAGCATTTT
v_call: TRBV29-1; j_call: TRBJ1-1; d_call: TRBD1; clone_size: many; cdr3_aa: CSVSKGATEAFF; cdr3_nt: TGCAGCGTTAGTAAGGGGGCCACTGAAGCTTTCTTT
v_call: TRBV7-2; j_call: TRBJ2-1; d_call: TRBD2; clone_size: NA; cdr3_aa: CASSLETSGRIPFF; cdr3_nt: TGTGCCAGCAGCTTAGAAACTAGCGGGAGGATTCCGTTCTTC
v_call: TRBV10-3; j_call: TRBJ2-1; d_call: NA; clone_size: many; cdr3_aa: CAISVDTYNEQFF; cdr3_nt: TGTGCCATCAGTGTCGACACCTACAATGAGCAGTTCTTC
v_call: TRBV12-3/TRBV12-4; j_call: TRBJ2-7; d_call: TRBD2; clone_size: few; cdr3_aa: CASSLGASGAYEQYF; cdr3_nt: TGTGCCAGCTCCTTAGGGGCTAGCGGGGCCTACGAGCAGTACTTC
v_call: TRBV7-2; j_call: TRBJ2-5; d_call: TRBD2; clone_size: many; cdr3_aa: CASGRLAGSETQYF; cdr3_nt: TGTGCCAGCGGACGACTAGCGGGGTCAGAGACCCAGTACTTC
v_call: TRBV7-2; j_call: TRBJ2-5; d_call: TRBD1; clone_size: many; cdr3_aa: CASSSLTGGVLKTQYF; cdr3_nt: TGTGCCAGCAGCTCCCTGACAGGGGGCGTTCTGAAGACCCAGTACTTC
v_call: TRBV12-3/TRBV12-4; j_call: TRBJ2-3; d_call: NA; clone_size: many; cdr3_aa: CASSFPGRVTDTQYF; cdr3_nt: TGTGCCAGCAGTTTTCCTGGCAGGGTCACAGATACGCAGTATTTT
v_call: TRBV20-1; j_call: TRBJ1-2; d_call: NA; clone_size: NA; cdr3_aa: CSARDLLSASNYGYTF; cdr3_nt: TGCAGTGCTAGAGATCTTCTTTCAGCCTCTAACTATGGCTACACCTTC
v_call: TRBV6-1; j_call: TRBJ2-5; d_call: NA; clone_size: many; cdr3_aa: CASVGTRATFGTQYF; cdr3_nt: TGTGCCAGCGTTGGGACCAGGGCCACTTTTGGGACCCAGTACTTC
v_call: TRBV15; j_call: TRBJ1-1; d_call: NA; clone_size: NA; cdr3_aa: CATSRDQAGSAFF; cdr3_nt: TGTGCCACCAGCAGAGATCAGGCAGGGTCAGCTTTCTTT
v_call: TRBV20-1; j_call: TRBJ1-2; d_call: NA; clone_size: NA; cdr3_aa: CSARSGSASYGYTF; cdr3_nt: TGCAGTGCTCGGTCGGGGTCAGCGTCGTATGGCTACACCTTC
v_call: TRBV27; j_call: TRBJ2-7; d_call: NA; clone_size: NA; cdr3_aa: CASSLWGSGAYEQYF; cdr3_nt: TGTGCCAGCAGTTTATGGGGGTCGGGAGCCTACGAGCAGTACTTC
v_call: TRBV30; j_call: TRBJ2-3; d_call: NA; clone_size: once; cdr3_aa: CAWSFQGRADTQYF; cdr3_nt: TGTGCCTGGAGTTTCCAGGGACGCGCAGATACGCAGTATTTT
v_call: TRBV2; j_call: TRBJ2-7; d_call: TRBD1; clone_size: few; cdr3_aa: CASIAGGDEQYF; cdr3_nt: TGTGCCAGCATAGCAGGGGGCGACGAGCAGTACTTC
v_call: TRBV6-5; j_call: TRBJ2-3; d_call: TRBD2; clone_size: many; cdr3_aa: CASSYIRTSGRPDTQYF; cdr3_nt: TGTGCCAGCAGTTACATTAGAACTAGCGGGAGACCAGATACGCAGTATTTT
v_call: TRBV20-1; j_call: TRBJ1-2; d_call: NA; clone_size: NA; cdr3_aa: CSAPGFSYGYTF; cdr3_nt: TGCAGTGCTCCAGGGTTCAGCTATGGCTACACCTTC
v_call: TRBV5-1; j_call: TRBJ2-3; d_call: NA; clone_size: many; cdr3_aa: CASSRDLSTDTQYF; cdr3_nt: TGCGCCAGCAGCCGGGACTTGAGCACAGATACGCAGTATTTT
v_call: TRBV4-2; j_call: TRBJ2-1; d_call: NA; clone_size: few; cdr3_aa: CASSLNRASGYNEQFF; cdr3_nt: TGTGCCAGCAGCCTAAACCGGGCCTCGGGCTACAATGAGCAGTTCTTC
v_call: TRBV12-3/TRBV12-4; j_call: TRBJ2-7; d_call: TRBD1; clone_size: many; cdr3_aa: CASSSGTGSYEQYF; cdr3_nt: TGTGCCAGCAGCTCCGGGACAGGGTCCTACGAGCAGTACTTC
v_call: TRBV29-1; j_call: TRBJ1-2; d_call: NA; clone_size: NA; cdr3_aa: CSGTETYGYTF; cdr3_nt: TGCAGCGGTACAGAAACCTATGGCTACACCTTC
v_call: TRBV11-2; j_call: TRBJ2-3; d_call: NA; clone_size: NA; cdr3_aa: CASSLDYPDTQYF; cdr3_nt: TGTGCCAGCAGCTTAGATTACCCAGATACGCAGTATTTT
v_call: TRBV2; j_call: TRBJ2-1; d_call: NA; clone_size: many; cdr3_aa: CASSRGLIGSYNEQFF; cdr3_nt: TGTGCCAGCAGTCGCGGTCTAATCGGGTCCTACAATGAGCAGTTCTTC
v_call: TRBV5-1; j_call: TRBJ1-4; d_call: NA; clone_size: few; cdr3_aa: CASRSGVGEKLFF; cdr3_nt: TGCGCCAGCAGATCCGGGGTCGGCGAAAAACTGTTTTTT
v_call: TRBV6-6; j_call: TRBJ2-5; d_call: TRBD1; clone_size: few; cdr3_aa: CASSWDRDEETQYF; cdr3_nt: TGTGCCAGCAGCTGGGACAGGGATGAAGAGACCCAGTACTTC
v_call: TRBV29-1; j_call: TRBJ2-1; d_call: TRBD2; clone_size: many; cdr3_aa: CSVGGTSGSYNEQFF; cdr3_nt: TGCAGCGTTGGGGGGACTAGCGGTTCGTACAATGAGCAGTTCTTC